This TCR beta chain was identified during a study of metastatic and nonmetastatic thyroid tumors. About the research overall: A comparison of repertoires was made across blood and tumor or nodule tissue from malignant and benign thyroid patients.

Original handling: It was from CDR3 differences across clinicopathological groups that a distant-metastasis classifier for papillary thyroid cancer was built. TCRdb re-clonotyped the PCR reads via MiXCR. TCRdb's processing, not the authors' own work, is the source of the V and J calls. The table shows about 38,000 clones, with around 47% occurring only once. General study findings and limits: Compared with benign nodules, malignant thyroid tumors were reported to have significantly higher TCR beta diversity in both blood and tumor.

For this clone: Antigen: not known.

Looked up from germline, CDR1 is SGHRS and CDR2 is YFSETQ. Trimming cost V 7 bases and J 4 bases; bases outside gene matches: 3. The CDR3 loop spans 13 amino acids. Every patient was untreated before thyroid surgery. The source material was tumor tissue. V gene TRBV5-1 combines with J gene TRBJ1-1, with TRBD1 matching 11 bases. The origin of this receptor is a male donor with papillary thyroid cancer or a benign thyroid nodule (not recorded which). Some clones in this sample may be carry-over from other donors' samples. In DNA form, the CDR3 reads TGCGCCAGCCAGGGACAGGGGGGCACTGAAGCTTTCTTT. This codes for CASQGQGGTEAFF.